These 28 T cell receptor beta chains were all obtained from the same sample, sequenced in a study of blood T cell repertoires in COVID-19. This table comes from immunoSEQ multiplex PCR, and its TCRdb copy is limited to in-frame clones, with some not included. Here the sample spans 45,000 to 65,000 clones, roughly 90% being singletons. Sequencing was carried out using peripheral blood. The receptors were gathered from a human donor in a cohort sampled during active COVID-19.

The genes are TRBV11-2 and TRBJ2-1; 9 bases are a match to TRBD2. V lost 3 bases, J lost 8 bases, and 8 bases stayed unmatched. Per the germline V gene, CDR1 is SGHAT and CDR2 is FQNNGV. The CDR3 has 15 residues. DNA of the CDR3: TGTGCCAGCAGCTTCGGCGGGGGGGTTCGCGATGAGCAGTTCTTC. It translates to CASSFGGGVRDEQFF.

The chain carries TRBV11-1 and TRBJ2-7; maybe TRBD1 (5 bases). Germline V lookup: CDR1 SGHAT, CDR2 FQDESV (reference sequence). V was trimmed by 5 bases and J by 2 bases, leaving 13 bases between them. The CDR3 length is 14 residues. CDR3 protein: CASSAPQGPYEQYV. The CDR3 DNA is TGTGCCAGCAGCGCCCCGCAGGGTCCCTACGAGCAGTACGTC.

The rearrangement links TRBV5-8 to TRBJ2-1; TRBD1 is a possible D gene (5 bases). Trimming left V 1 base short and J 15 bases short, with 14 bases between. This CDR3 spans 12 amino acids. CDR1 is SGHTS, CDR2 YDEGEE, per germline. CDR3 nucleotide sequence: TGTGCCAGCAGCTTGAGCAGGGAAAGTCGGTTCTTC. Encoded protein: CASSLSRESRFF. Using reference TRBV5-8 and TRBJ2-1 for the parts outside the CDR3, the full variable domain is EAGVTQSPTHLIKTRGQQATLRCSPISGHTSVYWYQQALGLGLQFLLWYDEGEERNRGNFPPRFSGRQFPNYSSELNVNALELEDSALYLCASSLSRESRFFGPGTRLTVL.

This clone was detected only a few times. The chain links TRBV9 to TRBJ2-2, with 8 bases that match TRBD1. The CDR3 is made up of 14 amino acids. V shed 0 bases, J shed 7 bases, and the junction held 2 bases outside the gene matches. Germline CDR1 reads SGDLS; CDR2 reads YYNGEE. The CDR3: CASSVAGGDGELFF. The CDR3 DNA follows: TGTGCCAGCAGCGTAGCAGGGGGCGACGGGGAGCTGTTTTTT.

CDR3 sequence: CAAGNGDYYGYTF. Here the CDR3 DNA reads TGTGCCGCCGGGAACGGGGATTACTATGGCTACACCTTC. J is TRBJ1-2 and V is TRBV19; unclear D gene. V lost 11 bases, J lost 3 bases, and 16 bases lay in between. The CDR3 is made up of 13 amino acids. Germline V gene lookup returns CDR1 LNHDA and CDR2 SQIVND (reference sequence).

The chain uses TRBV3-1 (or the pseudogene TRBV3-2) and TRBJ1-6; D gene unclear. This CDR3 region has 16 residues. Trimming removed 1 base from V and 7 bases from J, with 14 bases in between. Germline CDR1 is LGHDT and CDR2 is YNNKEL (reference sequence). CDR3 amino acids: CASSQGLGRPNSPLHF. DNA for the CDR3: TGTGCCAGCAGCCAAGGGTTGGGGAGGCCGAATTCACCCCTCCACTTT.

V usage is TRBV12-3 or TRBV12-4 and J usage is TRBJ2-5; 9 bases agree with TRBD1. The V gene end was trimmed by 6 bases and the J gene end by 3 bases; junction bases not matched to a gene: 2. This CDR3 spans 13 amino acids. As DNA, the CDR3 is TGTGCCAGCAGCCGGGACAGGGAAGAGACCCAGTACTTC. Amino acid sequence: CASSRDREETQYF.

The chain is built from TRBV5-6 and TRBJ1-1, with D perhaps matching TRBD1 (6 bases). This CDR3 comprises 14 residues. In germline, CDR1 is SGHDT, CDR2 YYEEEE. Trimming stripped 2 bases from V and 10 bases from J, with 18 bases between. CDR3 sequence: CASSLSSAGETAFF. DNA of the CDR3: TGTGCCAGCAGCTTATCGTCTGCAGGGGAGACAGCTTTCTTT.

This clone was observed a single time. This chain joins TRBV5-6 and TRBJ1-2; 9 bases map to TRBD1. With 4 bases clipped from V and 7 bases from J, the junction kept 14 bases outside the gene matches. This CDR3 comprises 16 residues. Germline-derived CDR1 and CDR2 are SGHDT and YYEEEE. The CDR3 is CASSLIGTGKFSGYTF. The CDR3 DNA follows: TGTGCCAGCAGCCTAATCGGGACAGGGAAATTCTCTGGCTACACCTTC. Using reference TRBV5-6 and TRBJ1-2 for the parts outside the CDR3, the full variable domain is DAGVTQSPTHLIKTRGQQVTLRCSPKSGHDTVSWYQQALGQGPQFIFQYYEEEERQRGNFPDRFSGHQFPNYSSELNVNALLLGDSALYLCASSLIGTGKFSGYTFGSGTRLTVV.

This rearrangement joins TRBV7-8 to TRBJ2-3; 10 positions agree with TRBD2. Per the germline V gene, CDR1 is SGHVS and CDR2 is FQNEAQ. J was trimmed by 3 bases and V by 4 bases; bases with no gene match: 1. The CDR3 extends over 14 amino acids. CDR3: CASSSLAGTDTQYF. CDR3 DNA: TGTGCCAGCAGCTCACTAGCGGGGACAGATACGCAGTATTTT.

The chain is built from TRBV9 and TRBJ2-7; TRBD2 agrees at 8 bases. The germline V gene has CDR1 SGDLS and CDR2 YYNGEE. The CDR3 is 15 residues long. J was trimmed by 0 bases and V by 0 bases; bases with no gene match: 2. The CDR3 DNA reads TGTGCCAGCAGCGTAGCGGGGGGGAACTCCTACGAGCAGTACTTC. It encodes CASSVAGGNSYEQYF.

This chain links TRBV20-1 with TRBJ2-7; unclear D gene. Germline V gene sequence: CDR1 DFQATT, CDR2 SNEGSKA (reference sequence). There are 10 residues in the CDR3. The V end lost 7 bases, the J end lost 3 bases, and 7 bases lay between the germline ends. The CDR3: CSVLNYEQYF. In DNA form, the CDR3 reads TGCAGTGTTCTAAACTACGAGCAGTACTTC.

J is TRBJ1-5 and V is TRBV7-9; tentatively, D is TRBD1 (6 bases). V lost 5 bases and J lost 4, with 12 bases in between. The CDR3 extends over 14 amino acids. The germline V gene encodes CDR1 SEHNR and CDR2 FQNEAQ (reference sequence). Written as DNA, the CDR3 is TGTGCCAGCAGCCAAGGGGGTGGAAATCAGCCCCAGCATTTT. Its protein is CASSQGGGNQPQHF.

This clone was counted a single time. The gene calls are TRBV5-6 and TRBJ1-2; TRBD1 matches at 7 bases. J was trimmed by 4 bases and V by 4 bases; bases with no gene match: 13. The CDR3 is made up of 16 amino acids. CDR1 SGHDT and CDR2 YYEEEE come from the germline V gene. This CDR3 reads CASSLKFRDSPYGYTF. CDR3 in DNA: TGTGCCAGCAGCCTTAAATTCCGGGACAGTCCCTATGGCTACACCTTC.

The rearrangement joins TRBV5-6 to TRBJ1-5; D is undetermined. The CDR3 consists of 14 residues. The V gene's germline CDR1 is SGHDT and CDR2 YYEEEE. The V and J ends lost 4 bases and 6 bases respectively, with 14 bases between them. CDR3 in amino acids: CASSLIAGCQPQHF. As DNA, the CDR3 is TGTGCCAGCAGCCTTATAGCGGGGTGTCAGCCCCAGCATTTT.

The CDR3 region has the DNA TGTGCCAGTCAGCGGAGGGGGCGCATCAGGGAGACCCAGTACTTC. Amino acid sequence: CASQRRGRIRETQYF. This rearrangement joins TRBV28 to TRBJ2-5; TRBD1 is a possible D gene (7 bases). CDR3 length equals 15 residues. The V gene lost 9 bases and the J gene lost 5 bases, with 22 bases spanning the gap. The V gene's germline CDR1 is MDHEN and CDR2 SYDVKM.

This clone was observed once. The V call is TRBV2, the J call TRBJ2-2; a weak D match, TRBD2 (5 bases). The CDR3 sequence is 13 residues long. The germline V gene encodes CDR1 SNHLY and CDR2 FYNNEI. V was trimmed by 11 bases and J by 5 bases, leaving 15 bases between them. CDR3 in amino acids: CARQEVFTGELFF. In DNA, the CDR3 is TGTGCCCGGCAGGAGGTTTTTACCGGGGAGCTGTTTTTT.

The genes are TRBV27 and TRBJ1-1; 8 nucleotides align to TRBD1. The V and J ends lost 6 bases and 8 bases, in that order; junction bases with no gene match: 2. Germline V lookup: CDR1 MNHEY, CDR2 SMNVEV (reference sequence). The CDR3 is 11 residues long. CDR3 residues: CASSRQGEAFF. The CDR3 coding sequence is TGTGCCAGCAGCAGACAGGGGGAAGCTTTCTTT.

V is TRBV28 and J is TRBJ2-3, with D possibly TRBD2 on 5 matching bases. V lost 3 bases and J 4 bases, leaving 14 bases between the germline ends. Germline V gives CDR1 MDHEN, CDR2 SYDVKM. This CDR3 spans 15 amino acids. DNA of the CDR3: TGTGCCAGCAGTTTTACGCGGGCCTCCTCAGATACGCAGTATTTT. Translation: CASSFTRASSDTQYF.

The V call is TRBV3-1 (or the pseudogene TRBV3-2), the J call TRBJ2-5, with D perhaps matching TRBD1 (7 bases). With 2 bases removed from V and 1 base from J, the gap between germline ends came to 11 bases. From germline, CDR1 is LGHDT and CDR2 YNNKEL (reference sequence). This CDR3 is built from 15 residues. In nucleotides, the CDR3 is TGTGCCAGCAGCCAAAGACAGGGAGGCCAAGAGACCCAGTACTTC. Translated, it gives CASSQRQGGQETQYF.

The chain links TRBV3-1 (or the pseudogene TRBV3-2) to TRBJ2-1; 13 nucleotides match TRBD2. The junction had 6 bases not matched to a gene; V was cut back by 4 bases and J by 9 bases. The CDR3 is 15 residues long. The germline gives CDR1 LGHDT, CDR2 YNNKEL (reference sequence). The chain's CDR3 is CASSPRLAGGGEQFF. DNA for the CDR3: TGTGCCAGCAGCCCCAGACTAGCGGGAGGTGGTGAGCAGTTCTTC.

The V gene is TRBV19, the J gene TRBJ2-5, with D unresolved. The length of the CDR3 is 13 residues. V was clipped by 6 bases and J by 5 bases, with 13 bases between them. Germline V gives CDR1 LNHDA, CDR2 SQIVND (reference sequence). The CDR3 coding sequence is TGTGCCAGTAGCCCCCAAATGAGGGAGACCCAGTACTTC. It specifies CASSPQMRETQYF.

The V call is TRBV6-5, the J call TRBJ2-2, with D possibly matching TRBD2 (7 bases). The CDR3 is made up of 14 amino acids. Trimming took off 6 bases at V and 4 bases at J, with 12 bases between the two ends. CDR1 is MNHEY, CDR2 SVGAGI, per germline. The CDR3 protein is CASSGGLGTGELFF. Written as DNA, the CDR3 is TGTGCCAGCAGCGGGGGGCTGGGCACCGGGGAGCTGTTTTTT.

This rearrangement joins TRBV9 to TRBJ2-3; tentative D call: TRBD2 (6 bases). V was cut by 5 bases and J by 6 bases, with 22 bases left in between. Per germline, CDR1 SGDLS and CDR2 YYNGEE. This CDR3 spans 16 amino acids. The chain's CDR3 is CASSRGTSSGADTQYF. DNA for the CDR3: TGTGCCAGCAGTCGGGGGACCTCAAGTGGGGCTGATACGCAGTATTTT.

The chain carries TRBV30 and TRBJ1-3; 8 nucleotides line up with TRBD1. The junction had 9 bases not matched to a gene; V was cut back by 6 bases and J by 8 bases. CDR1 is GTSNPN and CDR2 is SVGIG in the germline V gene (reference sequence). The CDR3 is 13 residues long. CDR3 amino acids: CACRQGAGDTIYF. The CDR3 DNA follows: TGTGCCTGCCGTCAGGGGGCAGGGGACACCATATATTTT.

The chain has TRBV24-1 and TRBJ2-1; the D gene is possibly TRBD2 (5 bases). Germline V gene data show CDR1 as KGHDR and CDR2 as SFDVKD. The CDR3 spans 12 residues. V dropped 9 bases and J dropped 2 bases, with 7 bases sitting between them. CDR3 DNA: TGTGCCACCGGGAGCCCCTACAATGAGCAGTTCTTC. Translation: CATGSPYNEQFF.

The sample holds one count of this clone. The chain combines TRBV6-6 with TRBJ1-5, with 10 bases that match TRBD1. This CDR3 spans 18 amino acids. Germline CDR1 reads MNHNY; CDR2 reads SVGAGI (reference sequence). The junction had 10 bases not matched to a gene; V was cut back by 5 bases and J by 0 bases. CDR3 protein: CASSPPTGGFYSNQPQHF. CDR3 bases: TGTGCCAGCAGTCCTCCGACAGGGGGCTTCTATAGCAATCAGCCCCAGCATTTT.

The CDR3 reads CASSFLQNGYTF. The CDR3, as DNA: TGTGCCAGCAGCTTTCTTCAGAATGGCTACACCTTC. The V gene is TRBV5-8, the J gene TRBJ1-2; D unclear. CDR1 and CDR2 from the germline V gene are SGHTS and YDEGEE. CDR3 length: 12 amino acids. Trimming stripped 2 bases from V and 6 bases from J, with 8 bases between.